One and the same sample provided the 20 T cell receptor beta chains below, sequenced in a study of blood T cell repertoires in COVID-19. Profiled with immunoSEQ multiplex PCR; TCRdb holds only in-frame clones, not every one. The profile shows more than 110,000 clones, approximately 90% of them singletons. The sequencing sample was made of peripheral blood. The receptor source for this set is a woman aged 40 to 50 with acute or convalescent COVID-19.

V usage is TRBV11-2 and J usage is TRBJ2-1; weak D call: TRBD2 (5 bases). The CDR3 is 17 residues long. The germline V gene encodes CDR1 SGHAT and CDR2 FQNNGV. Trimming stripped 1 base from V and 7 bases from J, with 20 bases between. Here the CDR3 DNA reads TGTGCCAGCAGCTTAGGGGAGCTGGGCCCATACATGAATGAGCAGTTCTTC. Its protein product is CASSLGELGPYMNEQFF.

V and J are TRBV7-2 and TRBJ2-3, with D maybe TRBD2 (5 bases). V was shortened by 3 bases and J by 4 bases, with 11 bases between the two germline ends. CDR1 SGHTA and CDR2 FQGNSA come from the germline V gene. This CDR3 has 14 amino acids. The CDR3: CASSFWAGSDTQYF. The CDR3 DNA follows: TGTGCCAGCAGCTTTTGGGCGGGTTCAGATACGCAGTATTTT.

This clone was recorded a few times. This chain links TRBV11-3 with TRBJ1-1, with 12 bases aligning to TRBD1. Germline CDR1 is SGHNT and CDR2 is YENEEA. Trimming at V came to 5 bases and at J to 7 bases, leaving 11 bases not matched to a gene. This CDR3 region has 16 residues. The CDR3 spells CASSRSPGTGGGEAFF. In DNA, the CDR3 is TGTGCCAGCAGCCGCAGCCCAGGGACAGGGGGCGGTGAAGCTTTCTTT.

Regarding this clone: A read error may account for a junction end that differs from germline. The V call is TRBV7-2, the J call TRBJ1-1; D is perhaps TRBD1 (6 bases). This CDR3 has 15 amino acids. Looked up from germline, CDR1 is SGHTA and CDR2 is FQGNSA. The CDR3 coding sequence is TGTGCCAGCAGCTCGCGACCATTCCGGGACACGGAAGCTTTCTTT. Amino acids: CASSSRPFRDTEAFF.

The rearrangement joins TRBV10-3 to TRBJ1-6; perhaps TRBD1 as D (6 bases). Trimming stripped 4 bases from V and 7 bases from J, with 14 bases between. The CDR3 loop spans 15 amino acids. Germline V CDR1 and CDR2: ENHRY, SYGVKD. The CDR3 bases are TGTGCCATCAGTGGAGGCACAGGGAACAATTCACCCCTCCACTTT. Protein: CAISGGTGNNSPLHF.

The gene calls are TRBV11-2 and TRBJ2-2; TRBD2 aligns across 9 bases. This CDR3 spans 18 amino acids. Unmatched junction bases numbered 10, after V lost 2 bases and J lost 3 bases. The germline gives CDR1 SGHAT, CDR2 FQNNGV. The CDR3 protein is CASSLTTGTSSYTGELFF. As DNA, the CDR3 is TGTGCCAGCAGCTTAACAACCGGGACTAGCTCTTACACCGGGGAGCTGTTTTTT. The full variable domain, completed using reference TRBV11-2 and TRBJ2-2, is EAGVAQSPRYKIIEKRQSVAFWCNPISGHATLYWYQQILGQGPKLLIQFQNNGVVDDSQLPKDRFSAERLKGVDSTLKIQPAKLEDSAVYLCASSLTTGTSSYTGELFFGEGSRLTVL.

The rearrangement links TRBV7-9 to TRBJ2-1; 7 bases are shared with TRBD2. This CDR3 comprises 15 residues. V gave up 0 bases and J gave up 4 bases; unmatched junction bases: 3. Germline V gives CDR1 SEHNR, CDR2 FQNEAQ (reference sequence). The CDR3 reads CASSLARRGYNEQFF. The CDR3 region has the DNA TGTGCCAGCAGCTTAGCGCGGCGGGGGTACAATGAGCAGTTCTTC.

The rearrangement uses TRBV18 and TRBJ1-4, with 8 bases that match TRBD1. V was clipped by 5 bases and J by 8 bases; unmatched bases: 7. The CDR3 loop spans 14 amino acids. Germline CDR1 KGHSH, CDR2 LQKENI. CDR3 DNA: TGTGCCAGCTCATTGACAGGGGATGCGGAAAAACTGTTTTTT. Translating gives CASSLTGDAEKLFF.

The chain is built from TRBV6-2 or TRBV6-3 and TRBJ1-5, with D perhaps matching TRBD1 (5 bases). Germline V gene sequence: CDR1 MNHEY, CDR2 SVGEGT. The CDR3 loop spans 15 amino acids. The V end was cut by 2 bases, the J end by 3 bases, with 11 bases between. CDR3 sequence: CASSYRGDPNQPQHF. CDR3 DNA: TGTGCCAGCAGTTACCGCGGGGACCCCAATCAGCCCCAGCATTTT.

This rearrangement joins TRBV7-9 to TRBJ2-7; D ambiguous. V was cut by 4 bases and J by 5 bases, with 15 bases left in between. Germline V gene lookup returns CDR1 SEHNR and CDR2 FQNEAQ (reference sequence). This CDR3 has 14 residues. The CDR3: CASSSPQWLDEQYF. The CDR3 coding sequence is TGTGCCAGCAGCTCCCCCCAGTGGCTCGACGAGCAGTACTTC.

This sequence joins TRBV20-1 and TRBJ2-7, with 8 positions matching TRBD1. The CDR3 has 16 amino acids. J was trimmed by 2 bases and V by 3 bases; bases with no gene match: 12. Per germline, CDR1 DFQATT and CDR2 SNEGSKA (reference sequence). The CDR3 coding sequence is TGCAGTGCTAGTCGTTACCAGGGGGCCTCACCCTACGAGCAGTACTTC. Amino acid sequence: CSASRYQGASPYEQYF.

The chain is built from TRBV11-1 and TRBJ1-1, with 9 positions matching TRBD1. CDR3 length: 15 amino acids. CDR1 is SGHAT and CDR2 is FQDESV in the germline V gene (reference sequence). Losses at the gene ends were 5 bases for V and 5 bases for J; bases not matched to a gene: 9. The CDR3 DNA sequence: TGTGCCAGCAGCCTCACAGGGGGCGCCGGGACTGAAGCTTTCTTT. Amino acids: CASSLTGGAGTEAFF. Drawing the rest from reference TRBV11-1 and TRBJ1-1, the complete variable domain is EAEVAQSPRYKITEKSQAVAFWCDPISGHATLYWYRQILGQGPELLVQFQDESVVDDSQLPKDRFSAERLKGVDSTLKIQPAELGDSAMYLCASSLTGGAGTEAFFGQGTRLTVV.

The rearrangement joins TRBV20-1 to TRBJ2-5, with 10 bases that match TRBD2. Per the germline V gene, CDR1 is DFQATT and CDR2 is SNEGSKA (reference sequence). The CDR3 covers 14 residues. V shed 3 bases and J 5 bases; nucleotides not matched to a gene: 6. This CDR3 is CSASRASGSETQYF. The CDR3, as DNA: TGCAGTGCTAGTAGGGCTAGCGGGAGTGAGACCCAGTACTTC.

V gene TRBV6-5 combines with J gene TRBJ2-1, with 14 bases aligning to TRBD2. The CDR3 spans 15 residues. Trimming took 5 bases from V and 6 from J; bases not matched to a gene: 3. Germline-derived CDR1 and CDR2 are MNHEY and SVGAGI. The CDR3 here is CASSPTSGGANEQFF. CDR3 nucleotides: TGTGCCAGCAGTCCGACTAGCGGGGGGGCCAATGAGCAGTTCTTC.

The gene calls are TRBV6-5 and TRBJ2-7; D call uncertain. Germline lookup yields CDR1 MNHEY and CDR2 SVGAGI. V dropped 7 bases and J dropped 0 bases, with 13 bases sitting between them. The CDR3 length is 14 residues. CDR3 loop: CASKFLRSSYEQYF. The CDR3 nucleotides read TGTGCCAGCAAATTCCTGAGAAGCTCCTACGAGCAGTACTTC.

V and J are TRBV14 and TRBJ1-1, with TRBD1 matching over 8 bases. The CDR3 spans 16 residues. The germline V gene encodes CDR1 SGHDN and CDR2 FVKESK. Losses at the gene ends were 4 bases for V and 6 bases for J; bases not matched to a gene: 13. The CDR3 here is CASSPGQGRGVAEAFF. The CDR3 bases are TGTGCCAGCAGCCCCGGACAGGGAAGGGGGGTGGCTGAAGCTTTCTTT.

This chain uses TRBV21-1 with TRBJ1-6. TRBV21-1 is a pseudogene segment. This CDR3 is 13 amino acids long. As DNA, the CDR3 is TGTGCCAGCAGCAAAGGGAGGGTTTCACCCCTCCACTTT. Its translation is CASSKGRVSPLHF.

The V and J genes are TRBV27 and TRBJ2-2; 8 bases match TRBD2. Germline trimming cut 11 bases from V and 3 bases from J; bases unmatched to any gene: 11. Germline CDR1 is MNHEY and CDR2 is SMNVEV (reference sequence). The CDR3 has 15 amino acids. The chain's CDR3 is CAEQLSGKDTGELFF. CDR3 DNA sequence: TGTGCCGAACAGCTTAGCGGGAAGGACACCGGGGAGCTGTTTTTT.

This chain joins TRBV7-9 and TRBJ1-2; D might be TRBD1 (6 bases). V lost 5 bases, J lost 5 bases, and 12 bases lay in between. This CDR3 is 13 amino acids long. CDR1 is SEHNR and CDR2 is FQNEAQ in the germline V gene (reference sequence). CDR3 DNA sequence: TGTGCCAGCAGCCCTACAGGGTGGTATGGCTACACCTTC. Amino acids: CASSPTGWYGYTF. Drawing the rest from reference TRBV7-9 and TRBJ1-2, the complete variable domain is DTGVSQNPRHKITKRGQNVTFRCDPISEHNRLYWYRQTLGQGPEFLTYFQNEAQLEKSRLLSDRFSAERPKGSFSTLEIQRTEQGDSAMYLCASSPTGWYGYTFGSGTRLTVV.

V usage is TRBV5-6 and J usage is TRBJ1-1, with a possible D match to TRBD1 (6 bases). The V gene lost 0 bases and the J gene lost 10 bases, with 16 bases spanning the gap. Germline CDR1 SGHDT, CDR2 YYEEEE. The CDR3 runs to 14 residues. The CDR3, as DNA: TGTGCCAGCAGCTTGGTCCAGGGGAGATCTCGAGCTTTCTTT. Amino acid sequence: CASSLVQGRSRAFF.